Below are 17 T cell receptor beta chains sequenced from a single sample in a study of early T cells in non-severe SARS-CoV-2 infection. TCRdb independently ran MiXCR on the 5' RACE reads; one entry per CDR3 protein. Of around 76,000 distinct CDR3 sequences listed, roughly 15% are singletons. This material consisted of whole blood, taken at baseline. These receptor sequences come from an adult who was a healthcare worker with PCR-confirmed SARS-CoV-2 infection or an uninfected control (not recorded which).

The rearrangement joins TRBV6-5 to TRBJ2-1, with TRBD1 matching over 9 bases. The V and J ends lost 3 bases and 6 bases, in that order; junction bases with no gene match: 3. CDR1 and CDR2 from the germline V gene are MNHEY and SVGAGI. The CDR3 sequence is 14 residues long. The CDR3 sequence: CASSYLGQGNEQFF. The CDR3, as DNA: TGTGCCAGCAGTTATTTGGGACAGGGCAATGAGCAGTTCTTC.

V usage is TRBV6-5 and J usage is TRBJ2-1; 11 nucleotides line up with TRBD2. The CDR3 spans 16 residues. Looked up from germline, CDR1 is MNHEY and CDR2 is SVGAGI. J gave up 5 bases and V 2 bases, and 5 bases lay outside the gene matches. The CDR3 here is CASSYVGLAGNNEQFF. DNA for the CDR3: TGTGCCAGCAGTTACGTCGGACTAGCGGGTAACAATGAGCAGTTCTTC.

This clonotype was seen a handful of times. The gene calls are TRBV29-1 and TRBJ1-4, with TRBD1 as a possible D gene (5 bases). Germline loops: CDR1 SQVTM, CDR2 ANQGSEA. The V end was cut by 5 bases, the J end by 6 bases, with 10 bases between. The CDR3 has 12 amino acids. DNA for the CDR3: TGCAGCGTTTGGCAGGGAGATGAAAAACTGTTTTTT. Its protein is CSVWQGDEKLFF.

The chain links TRBV28 to TRBJ2-1; TRBD1 or TRBD2 may be the D gene (5 bases each). V was clipped by 2 bases and J by 7 bases, with 12 bases between them. Germline V gene lookup returns CDR1 MDHEN and CDR2 SYDVKM. The CDR3 contains 14 residues. The CDR3 sequence: CASSLQGGRNEQFF. DNA for the CDR3: TGTGCCAGCAGTTTACAGGGCGGGCGAAATGAGCAGTTCTTC.

The V and J genes are TRBV29-1 and TRBJ2-3; 7 nucleotides agree with TRBD2. Germline values: CDR1 SQVTM, CDR2 ANQGSEA. With V trimmed by 4 bases and J by 5 bases, 3 bases remained unmatched. There are 12 residues in the CDR3. The CDR3 spells CSVVRGGDTQYF. CDR3 nucleotide sequence: TGCAGCGTTGTACGCGGGGGAGATACGCAGTATTTT.

The rearrangement links TRBV7-6 to TRBJ1-1, with a tentative D call TRBD1 (5 bases). Germline V lookup: CDR1 SGHVS, CDR2 FNYEAQ. With 3 bases removed from V and 4 bases from J, the gap between germline ends came to 9 bases. CDR3 length equals 13 residues. CDR3 amino acids: CASSFGGSTEAFF. The CDR3 region has the DNA TGTGCCAGCAGCTTCGGGGGAAGCACTGAAGCTTTCTTT.

The chain is built from TRBV2 and TRBJ2-4; D ambiguous. The CDR3 loop spans 12 amino acids. Germline V gene data show CDR1 as SNHLY and CDR2 as FYNNEI. V dropped 2 bases and J dropped 9 bases, with 8 bases sitting between them. CDR3: CASSELAIIQYF. CDR3 DNA sequence: TGTGCCAGCAGTGAATTAGCTATCATTCAGTACTTC.

This clonotype is a singleton in its sample. The chain has TRBV7-9 and TRBJ2-6, with D perhaps TRBD2 (5 bases). This CDR3 region has 16 residues. Germline V lookup: CDR1 SEHNR, CDR2 FQNEAQ (reference sequence). V was pared by 5 bases and J by 9 bases, with 20 bases between. In DNA form, the CDR3 reads TGTGCCAGCAGCCCCTGGGCCAGCTCTGAGGGCAACGTCCTGACTTTC. It codes for CASSPWASSEGNVLTF.

This clonotype was counted at least ten times. The V gene is TRBV4-1, the J gene TRBJ2-1; D tentatively reads TRBD1 or TRBD2 (5 bases each). CDR3 length equals 13 residues. Trimming removed 1 base from V and 9 bases from J, with 10 bases in between. Germline V gene lookup returns CDR1 MGHRA and CDR2 YSYEKL. CDR3 region: CASSQGGEGEQFF. In DNA, the CDR3 is TGCGCCAGCAGCCAAGGAGGGGAAGGTGAGCAGTTCTTC.

This clonotype was seen repeatedly, ten times or more. The chain recombines TRBV6-1 with TRBJ2-3, with a possible D match to TRBD1 (5 bases). V gave up 8 bases and J gave up 0 bases, with 21 bases separating them. The CDR3 extends over 17 amino acids. Per the germline V gene, CDR1 is MNHNS and CDR2 is SASEGT. CDR3 nucleotide sequence: TGTGCCAGCCGAGCTGTGACAGCTAATCCTAGCACAGATACGCAGTATTTT. Encoded protein: CASRAVTANPSTDTQYF.

This clonotype has just a few counts. V and J are TRBV2 and TRBJ2-3; TRBD2 agrees at 7 bases. Per germline, CDR1 SNHLY and CDR2 FYNNEI. J gave up 2 bases and V 2 bases, and 1 base lay outside the gene matches. The CDR3 sequence is 14 residues long. CDR3 bases: TGTGCCAGCAGTGAACAGCGGGACACAGATACGCAGTATTTT. Translated: CASSEQRDTDTQYF.

The J gene is TRBJ2-1, the V gene TRBV2, with TRBD1 identical over 8 bases. The CDR3 loop spans 16 amino acids. Germline CDR1 is SNHLY and CDR2 is FYNNEI. The junction had 9 bases not matched to a gene; V was cut back by 4 bases and J by 4 bases. Here the CDR3 reads CASSAVTGGGYNEQFF. The CDR3 DNA is TGTGCCAGCAGTGCCGTTACAGGGGGAGGATACAATGAGCAGTTCTTC.

This clonotype came up a few times. The chain links TRBV19 to TRBJ2-2; 12 bases align to TRBD2. The CDR3 contains 17 residues. V lost 2 bases and J lost 1; bases outside the gene matches: 2. Germline values: CDR1 LNHDA, CDR2 SQIVND (reference sequence). CDR3 loop: CASSITSGRLNTGELFF. The CDR3 DNA reads as TGTGCCAGTAGTATAACTAGCGGGAGGTTGAACACCGGGGAGCTGTTTTTT.

J is TRBJ1-4 and V is TRBV12-3 or TRBV12-4; no clear D gene. Trimming removed 7 bases at V and 6 bases at J, with 15 bases between. This CDR3 contains 14 residues. The CDR3 protein is CASTWAAGDEKLFF. CDR3 nucleotide sequence: TGTGCCAGCACATGGGCGGCGGGTGATGAAAAACTGTTTTTT.

In this sample, this clonotype turned up a few times. V usage is TRBV25-1 and J usage is TRBJ2-2; no reliable D call. This CDR3 has 16 amino acids. Looked up from germline, CDR1 is MGHDK and CDR2 is SYGVNS. V was pared by 1 base and J by 4 bases, with 13 bases between. CDR3 coding DNA: TGTGCCAGCAGTGAATTTTCAGCCAAAAGCACCGGGGAGCTGTTTTTT. The encoded protein is CASSEFSAKSTGELFF.

V and J are TRBV28 and TRBJ2-2; TRBD1 agrees at 7 bases. Losses at the gene ends were 5 bases for V and 3 bases for J; bases not matched to a gene: 12. The CDR3 spans 17 residues. From germline, CDR1 is MDHEN and CDR2 SYDVKM. In DNA, the CDR3 is TGTGCCAGCAGTAAGGGACAGAGGGCCGTTTACACCGGGGAGCTGTTTTTT. Its translation is CASSKGQRAVYTGELFF.

The chain is built from TRBV19 and TRBJ2-1; possibly TRBD1 or TRBD2 for D (6 bases each). This CDR3 has 15 amino acids. Looked up from germline, CDR1 is LNHDA and CDR2 is SQIVND (reference sequence). Deletions cut 3 bases from V and 5 bases from J, with 14 bases between. This CDR3 is CASSIGGGGNNEQFF. The CDR3 DNA sequence: TGTGCCAGTAGTATCGGCGGAGGGGGGAACAATGAGCAGTTCTTC.